This is a list of T cell receptor beta chains from one sample in a study of identical twins. From the 5' RACE reads, TCRdb called clonotypes with MiXCR, one entry per CDR3 protein. The data show some 630,000 distinct CDR3 sequences, just over 7% seen once. The same sample was also used in a study of yellow fever vaccine responses in identical twins.

Sequenced material: PBMCs. The receptors here all came from a woman younger than 30 in good health. The conserved cysteine and the conserved F or W are not part of the CDR3 here. Expanded clones get a size class; other rows say once, few or many, or leave the size out.

j_call clone_size v_call cdr3_aa
TRBJ2-5 - TRBV5-1 ASSSGRVVQETQY
TRBJ1-1 - TRBV6-5 ASSFVTGANTEAF
TRBJ2-2 many TRBV28 ASSLLGRSGELF
TRBJ2-3 many TRBV25-1 ASSALRAGYTDTQY
TRBJ2-2 many TRBV6-5 ASSHQGTGFTGGELF
TRBJ1-1 - TRBV18 ASSPWEQGAGTEAF
TRBJ2-1 - TRBV11-2 ASSPLAGPFNEQF
TRBJ2-7 - TRBV11-2 ASSLEPAQGHEQY
TRBJ2-1 few TRBV24-1 ATSDWGADNEQF
TRBJ2-5 few TRBV28 ASSLPRLAGGPRGQETQY
TRBJ2-1 - TRBV11-3 ASSLDREGLRNEQF
TRBJ1-2 - TRBV20-1 SAPTGNYGYT
TRBJ2-7 - TRBV6-1 ASSSGQGPRYEQY
TRBJ2-3 many TRBV12-3/TRBV12-4 ASSPDRVSTDTQY
TRBJ2-5 many TRBV7-9 ASSSYREGGQY
TRBJ2-3 - TRBV24-1 ATSDQGLSTDTQY
TRBJ2-1 - TRBV7-8 ASSLGPDGGGSSYNEQF
TRBJ2-1 many TRBV20-1 SARVSGDRNEQF
TRBJ2-5 - TRBV7-8 ASSLVKDRVVRETQY
TRBJ2-3 few TRBV27 ASSRPGRYTDTQY
TRBJ2-5 few TRBV5-5 ASSSLFDGVGETQY
TRBJ2-3 many TRBV7-3 ASSSAGTTSTDTQY
TRBJ1-6 few TRBV28 ASRFESRSLH
TRBJ2-1 many TRBV7-8 ASSPRSGASSYNEQF
TRBJ2-5 - TRBV5-1 ASSPGTSGRASQETQY
TRBJ2-3 many TRBV5-1 ASSLGSSGASTDTQY
TRBJ1-4 many TRBV20-1 SARGGQWEEKLF
TRBJ2-7 few TRBV13 ASSHSLGGSRHEQY